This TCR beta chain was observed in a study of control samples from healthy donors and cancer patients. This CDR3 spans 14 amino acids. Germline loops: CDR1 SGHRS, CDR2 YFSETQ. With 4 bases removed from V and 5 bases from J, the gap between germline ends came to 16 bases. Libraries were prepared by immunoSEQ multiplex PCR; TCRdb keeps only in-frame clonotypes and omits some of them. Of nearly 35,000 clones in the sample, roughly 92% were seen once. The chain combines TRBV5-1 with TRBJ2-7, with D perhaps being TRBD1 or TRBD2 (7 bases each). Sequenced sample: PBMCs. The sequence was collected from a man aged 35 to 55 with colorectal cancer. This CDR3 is CASSIGGGGHEQYF. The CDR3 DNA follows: TGCGCCAGCAGCATTGGGGGAGGGGGCCACGAGCAGTACTTC.